These 26 T cell receptor beta chains were sequenced from one sample in a study of human versus mouse CDR3 diversity and MHC coevolution. Produced via immunoSEQ multiplex PCR; TCRdb's table is partial and in-frame only. Found here are some 82,000 clones, over 85% of them singletons; the top ten hold around 1.5%. Sequencing was carried out using naive CD4+ T cells from blood. Subset: CD45RO-negative CD62L-positive naive CD4 T cells. These receptors came from a person aged 30-69 years in good health.

V gene TRBV7-2 combines with J gene TRBJ2-7, with D perhaps TRBD1 (6 bases). V dropped 5 bases and J dropped 7 bases, with 15 bases sitting between them. The CDR3 extends over 13 amino acids. Germline lookup yields CDR1 SGHTA and CDR2 FQGNSA. CDR3 DNA sequence: TGTGCCAGCAGCCCCCGGGACATCCGGGAGCAGTACTTC. Translating it yields CASSPRDIREQYF. The whole variable domain, filled in from reference TRBV7-2 and TRBJ2-7, reads GAGVSQSPSNKVTEKGKDVELRCDPISGHTALYWYRQSLGQGLEFLIYFQGNSAPDKSGLPSDRFSAERTGGSVSTLTIQRTQQEDSAVYLCASSPRDIREQYFGPGTRLTVT.

The chain uses TRBV5-1 and TRBJ2-1; 7 bases line up with TRBD2. Germline V CDR1 and CDR2: SGHRS, YFSETQ. The CDR3 runs to 15 residues. J gave up 0 bases and V 4 bases, and 4 bases lay outside the gene matches. In DNA form, the CDR3 reads TGCGCCAGCAGCCTTACTAGCGTCTCCTACAATGAGCAGTTCTTC. It codes for CASSLTSVSYNEQFF.

Here the CDR3 reads CAWRPTGAINQPQHF. The CDR3 nucleotides are TGTGCCTGGAGGCCTACAGGGGCGATAAATCAGCCCCAGCATTTT. The genes are TRBV30 and TRBJ1-5, with 7 positions matching TRBD1. Looked up from germline, CDR1 is GTSNPN and CDR2 is SVGIG (reference sequence). V shed 3 bases and J 4 bases; nucleotides not matched to a gene: 9. This CDR3 is 15 amino acids long.

The J gene is TRBJ1-1, the V gene TRBV18; 9 nucleotides match TRBD1. The V segment lost 6 bases and the J segment 10 bases; nucleotides outside the gene matches: 6. The CDR3 has 12 residues. Germline V lookup: CDR1 KGHSH, CDR2 LQKENI. The CDR3: CASSPGQGGAFF. DNA of the CDR3: TGTGCCAGCTCGCCGGGACAGGGAGGAGCTTTCTTT.

The V and J genes are TRBV6-5 and TRBJ1-2; D possibly corresponds to TRBD1 (5 bases). The CDR3 covers 13 residues. The V and J ends lost 7 bases and 6 bases respectively, with 15 bases between them. Germline CDR1 reads MNHEY; CDR2 reads SVGAGI. CDR3 sequence (DNA): TGTGCCAGCACCCTTCGGGGGGGGGATGGCTACACCTTC. It yields the protein CASTLRGGDGYTF.

The genes are TRBV5-4 and TRBJ1-1; D is uncertain. Germline V CDR1 and CDR2: SGHNT, YYREEE (reference sequence). The CDR3 runs to 15 residues. Trimming removed 0 bases from V and 0 bases from J, with 9 bases in between. Here the CDR3 DNA reads TGTGCCAGCAGCTTGGGGGCGGGAATGAACACTGAAGCTTTCTTT. Protein sequence: CASSLGAGMNTEAFF. The full variable domain, in which reference TRBV5-4 and TRBJ1-1 provide the parts outside the CDR3, is ETGVTQSPTHLIKTRGQQVTLRCSSQSGHNTVSWYQQALGQGPQFIFQYYREEENGRGNFPPRFSGLQFPNYSSELNVNALELDDSALYLCASSLGAGMNTEAFFGQGTRLTVV.

This chain joins TRBV7-2 and TRBJ1-1, with 10 bases lining up with TRBD1. Trimming cost V 5 bases and J 4 bases; bases outside gene matches: 7. The germline V gene has CDR1 SGHTA and CDR2 FQGNSA. The CDR3 is 15 residues long. Written as DNA, the CDR3 is TGTGCCAGCAGCCCCCGACAGGGGGCCGTCACTGAAGCTTTCTTT. This sequence encodes CASSPRQGAVTEAFF.

The CDR3 here is CASSPLYRGLSGNTIYF. The CDR3 region has the DNA TGTGCCAGCAGCCCATTATACAGGGGGTTATCTGGAAACACCATATATTTT. This chain joins TRBV7-2 and TRBJ1-3, with TRBD1 identical over 8 bases. Trimming at V came to 5 bases and at J to 1 base, leaving 10 bases not matched to a gene. CDR1 and CDR2 (germline): SGHTA, FQGNSA. This CDR3 contains 17 residues.

The chain carries TRBV4-3 and TRBJ1-2; D unresolved. Germline values: CDR1 LGHNA, CDR2 YSLEER. This CDR3 spans 15 amino acids. Trimming pared 0 bases from V and 0 bases from J, leaving 8 bases between. CDR3 in amino acids: CASSQESRANYGYTF. The CDR3 DNA follows: TGCGCCAGCAGCCAAGAGAGTCGAGCTAACTATGGCTACACCTTC.

The chain joins TRBV18 to TRBJ2-4; possibly TRBD2 for D (5 bases). Germline V gene lookup returns CDR1 KGHSH and CDR2 LQKENI. The CDR3 spans 16 residues. Trimming removed 1 base from V and 0 bases from J, with 10 bases in between. The CDR3 coding sequence is TGTGCCAGCTCACCACGCGGAGGATTAGCCAAAAACATTCAGTACTTC. As protein: CASSPRGGLAKNIQYF.

The chain couples TRBV5-1 to TRBJ1-2, with D possibly being TRBD1 (5 bases). This CDR3 region has 13 residues. Germline V gene sequence: CDR1 SGHRS, CDR2 YFSETQ. V gave up 4 bases and J gave up 4 bases, with 11 bases separating them. The CDR3 nucleotides are TGCGCCAGCAGCCCCGACAGTTTCTATGGCTACACCTTC. Its translation: CASSPDSFYGYTF. Drawing the rest from reference TRBV5-1 and TRBJ1-2, the complete variable domain is KAGVTQTPRYLIKTRGQQVTLSCSPISGHRSVSWYQQTPGQGLQFLFEYFSETQRNKGNFPGRFSGRQFSNSRSEMNVSTLELGDSALYLCASSPDSFYGYTFGSGTRLTVV.

The chain has TRBV5-1 and TRBJ2-2; D not certain. Germline lookup yields CDR1 SGHRS and CDR2 YFSETQ. V was trimmed by 4 bases and J by 3 bases, leaving 4 bases between them. The CDR3 covers 12 residues. The DNA of the CDR3 is TGCGCCAGCAGCCAGGACACCGGGGAGCTGTTTTTT. Translating gives CASSQDTGELFF.

The rearrangement links TRBV18 to TRBJ2-2; the match to TRBD2 covers 11 bases. V was pared by 2 bases and J by 6 bases, with 11 bases of the junction left unmatched. Germline assignment: CDR1 KGHSH and CDR2 LQKENI. The length of the CDR3 is 18 residues. The CDR3 DNA follows: TGTGCCAGCTCACCAGCTCTAGCGGGAGGCCCAAGGTCCGGGGAGCTGTTTTTT. Amino acid sequence: CASSPALAGGPRSGELFF.

This clone has a handful of counts. The V call is TRBV21-1, the J call TRBJ1-1; the table's D call, TRBD1, has no DNA check behind it. TRBV21-1 is flagged as a pseudogene. This CDR3 has 16 amino acids. CDR3 sequence (DNA): TGTGCCAGCAGCAAAGATCAGGGGCCCTTGCACACTGAAGCTTTCTTT. Residues: CASSKDQGPLHTEAFF.

This clone was observed a handful of times. The chain carries TRBV18 and TRBJ1-1; tentative D call: TRBD1 (5 bases). Between the trimmed V and J ends, which lost 4 bases and 6 bases, there was a span of 15 bases. Germline V gives CDR1 KGHSH, CDR2 LQKENI. The CDR3 runs 14 residues. Here the CDR3 reads CASSLGTRGAEAFF. The CDR3 DNA follows: TGTGCCAGCTCACTAGGGACTAGGGGCGCTGAAGCTTTCTTT.

This chain joins TRBV4-3 and TRBJ2-5, with TRBD2 identical over 12 bases. Trimming cost V 0 bases and J 5 bases; bases outside gene matches: 7. Germline-derived CDR1 and CDR2 are LGHNA and YSLEER. CDR3 size: 17 residues. Here the CDR3 reads CASSQDASGGAGETQYF. The CDR3 DNA is TGCGCCAGCAGCCAAGATGCTAGCGGGGGGGCGGGGGAGACCCAGTACTTC.

This chain joins TRBV6-1 and TRBJ2-7; 11 positions match TRBD2. After removal of 2 bases from V and 7 bases from J, the junction contained 19 bases not matched to a gene. The length of the CDR3 is 19 residues. Germline V gives CDR1 MNHNS, CDR2 SASEGT. This chain's CDR3 is CASSENPLAGGRSSREQYF. CDR3 coding DNA: TGTGCCAGCAGTGAAAATCCCCTAGCGGGAGGCCGATCGTCCAGGGAGCAGTACTTC.

The chain carries TRBV2 and TRBJ2-7, with TRBD1 matching over 10 bases. The V gene end was trimmed by 6 bases and the J gene end by 3 bases; junction bases not matched to a gene: 5. The CDR3 is 14 amino acids. In germline, CDR1 is SNHLY, CDR2 FYNNEI. The chain's CDR3 is CASSSGQGNYEQYF. Written as DNA, the CDR3 is TGTGCCAGCAGCTCGGGACAGGGGAACTACGAGCAGTACTTC.

This sequence joins TRBV21-1 and TRBJ1-6; TRBD1 reflects the table's D call only, with no check against the DNA. TRBV21-1 is termed a pseudogene. The CDR3 consists of 19 residues. The CDR3 region is CASSKPQRDRGQRSSPLHF. As DNA, the CDR3 is TGTGCCAGCAGCAAACCCCAAAGGGACAGGGGCCAAAGAAGTTCACCCCTCCACTTT.

CDR3 protein: CASSLGTDRGELFF. In DNA, the CDR3 is TGTGCCAGCAGCTTGGGGACAGATCGTGGGGAGCTGTTTTTT. The gene calls are TRBV7-6 and TRBJ2-2, with 7 bases that match TRBD1. Germline CDR1 SGHVS, CDR2 FNYEAQ. The CDR3 sequence is 14 residues long. J gave up 8 bases and V 3 bases, and 6 bases lay outside the gene matches.

V and J are TRBV10-2 and TRBJ2-2, with D possibly TRBD2 on 7 matching bases. Germline values: CDR1 WSHSY, CDR2 SAAADI. CDR3 size: 16 residues. Trimming cost V 8 bases and J 0 bases, with 16 bases left between them. The CDR3 region is CASRGARVANTGELFF. DNA for the CDR3: TGCGCCAGCCGGGGGGCGCGGGTGGCGAACACCGGGGAGCTGTTTTTT.

The chain recombines TRBV9 with TRBJ2-5; weak D call: TRBD1 (5 bases). The CDR3 is 14 amino acids. Germline CDR1 and CDR2: SGDLS and YYNGEE. Trimming shortened V by 0 bases and J by 1 base, and 7 bases separated the two germline ends. CDR3 region: CASSVGGIQETQYF. The DNA of the CDR3 is TGTGCCAGCAGCGTAGGGGGCATCCAAGAGACCCAGTACTTC.

The rearrangement uses TRBV9 and TRBJ2-2, with 8 bases fitting TRBD2. This CDR3 has 15 residues. CDR1 and CDR2 from the germline V gene are SGDLS and YYNGEE. J gave up 5 bases and V 0 bases, and 3 bases lay outside the gene matches. The CDR3 DNA reads TGTGCCAGCAGCGTAGATCGGGGGGGGACCGGGGAGCTGTTTTTT. Its protein is CASSVDRGGTGELFF.

The chain carries TRBV5-1 and TRBJ2-1, with 10 bases that match TRBD2. CDR3 length: 15 amino acids. Per germline, CDR1 SGHRS and CDR2 YFSETQ. J was trimmed by 6 bases and V by 2 bases; bases with no gene match: 5. Here the CDR3 DNA reads TGCGCCAGCAGCTTAAGGCTAGCGGGAGTCAATGAGCAGTTCTTC. Residues: CASSLRLAGVNEQFF.

CDR3 nucleotides: TGTGCCAGCCTGGTAAAAGCGGGAGGGCCGGGTGAGCAGTTCTTC. Amino acid sequence: CASLVKAGGPGEQFF. The rearrangement uses TRBV6-4 and TRBJ2-1; 10 bases are a match to TRBD2. V shed 8 bases, J shed 9 bases, and the junction held 13 bases outside the gene matches. Germline values: CDR1 MRHNA, CDR2 SNTAGT. This CDR3 region has 15 residues.

The rearrangement joins TRBV7-2 to TRBJ1-1; 8 nucleotides match TRBD1. Trimming removed 5 bases from V and 5 bases from J; junction bases left unmatched: 4. This CDR3 spans 13 amino acids. The germline V gene encodes CDR1 SGHTA and CDR2 FQGNSA. In nucleotides, the CDR3 is TGTGCCAGCAGCACAGGGGGATATACTGAAGCTTTCTTT. Amino acids: CASSTGGYTEAFF.